The source of this T cell receptor beta chain is a study of early T cells in non-severe SARS-CoV-2 infection. This CDR3 is 13 amino acids long. The V end was cut by 0 bases, the J end by 7 bases, with 11 bases between. Germline V lookup: CDR1 SGHRS, CDR2 YFSETQ. This clonotype occurred many times. Individual cDNA molecules each received unique molecular identifiers attached to them. TCRdb recomputed calls from the 5' RACE reads with MiXCR, one row per CDR3 protein. The data hold 50,000 to 65,000 distinct CDR3 sequences, with approximately 10% observed a single time. The V call is TRBV5-1, the J call TRBJ2-7; tentative D call: TRBD1 (6 bases). This TCR came from an adult who was a healthcare worker with PCR-confirmed SARS-CoV-2 infection or an uninfected control (not recorded which). Sequenced here: whole blood, sampled at baseline. In DNA form, the CDR3 reads TGCGCCAGCAGCTTGGACCCTCAGGGGGAGCAGTACTTC. It is translated as CASSLDPQGEQYF. Full variable domain (missing parts from reference TRBV5-1 and TRBJ2-7): KAGVTQTPRYLIKTRGQQVTLSCSPISGHRSVSWYQQTPGQGLQFLFEYFSETQRNKGNFPGRFSGRQFSNSRSEMNVSTLELGDSALYLCASSLDPQGEQYFGPGTRLTVT.